Listed below are T cell receptor beta chains from one sample, sequenced in a study of human T cells and chemical hapten exposure. TCRdb fed the reads into MiXCR, producing one record per CDR3 protein. The table includes roughly 120,000 distinct CDR3 sequences, approximately 9.3% detected once. Sequenced: whole blood. The receptors come from a human donor in good health. Some clones in this sample may be carry-over from other donors' samples. CDR3s include the opening cysteine and the closing phenylalanine or tryptophan. The D gene is left open where the match is weak. For some rows the clone size is stated as once, few or many, or as a class when expanded; others skip it.

>TRBV12-5|.|.|TRBJ2-7
CASGPPYEQYF
TGTGCTAGTGGTCCCCCCTACGAGCAGTACTTC
>TRBV12-3/TRBV12-4|TRBD1|many|TRBJ1-1
CASRSTGVVTEAFF
TGTGCCAGCAGATCTACAGGGGTTGTGACTGAAGCTTTCTTT
>TRBV20-1|.|few|TRBJ1-5
CSARWGDSNQPQHF
TGCAGTGCTAGATGGGGTGACAGCAATCAGCCCCAGCATTTT
>TRBV7-9|TRBD1|many|TRBJ1-1
CASSTHQGGETEAFF
TGTGCCAGCAGCACTCACCAGGGGGGCGAAACTGAAGCTTTCTTT
>TRBV7-9|.|.|TRBJ1-6
CASSSDESGYNSPLHF
TGTGCCAGCAGCTCAGACGAGTCGGGGTATAATTCACCCCTCCACTTT
>TRBV15|.|.|TRBJ1-6
CATSRGGGNSPLHF
TGTGCCACCAGCAGAGGCGGAGGGAATTCACCCCTCCACTTT
>TRBV20-1|.|many|TRBJ1-4
CSAPEDGPTNEKLFF
TGCAGTGCCCCCGAGGACGGACCAACTAATGAAAAACTGTTTTTT
>TRBV7-8|TRBD2|many|TRBJ2-3
CASSLSPTSGSGDTQYF
TGTGCCAGCAGCTTATCCCCGACTAGCGGGAGTGGAGATACGCAGTATTTT
>TRBV11-1|.|.|TRBJ2-5
CASSLEGIQETQYF
TGTGCCAGCAGCTTAGAGGGGATCCAAGAGACCCAGTACTTC
>TRBV14|.|few|TRBJ2-7
CASSLWTASYEQYF
TGTGCCAGCAGCCTATGGACAGCCTCCTACGAGCAGTACTTC
>TRBV27|.|many|TRBJ2-7
CASSLEEQYF
TGTGCCAGCAGTTTGGAAGAGCAGTACTTC
>TRBV11-2|.|many|TRBJ1-1
CASSPTLWAPNTEAFF
TGTGCCAGCAGCCCTACCCTTTGGGCCCCGAACACTGAAGCTTTCTTT
>TRBV24-1|TRBD2|few|TRBJ2-1
CATSGGTSGADNEQFF
TGTGCCACCAGTGGGGGGACTAGCGGTGCTGACAATGAGCAGTTCTTC
>TRBV2|TRBD2|many|TRBJ2-4
CASSGEGAKNIQYF
TGTGCCAGCAGTGGGGAGGGGGCCAAAAACATTCAGTACTTC
>TRBV13|.|.|TRBJ1-1
CASSILIGVGTEAFF
TGTGCCAGCAGTATCCTTATTGGGGTGGGGACTGAAGCTTTCTTT
>TRBV4-1|TRBD2|many|TRBJ2-1
CASSQDIPSGSYNEQFF
TGCGCCAGCAGCCAAGATATCCCTAGCGGCTCCTACAATGAGCAGTTCTTC
>TRBV12-3/TRBV12-4|.|few|TRBJ1-2
CAISPGSNYGYTF
TGTGCCATCTCCCCGGGGTCTAACTATGGCTACACCTTC
>TRBV3-1|.|.|TRBJ2-1
CASSQDLGFRGSYNEQFF
TGTGCCAGCAGCCAAGATCTCGGGTTCAGGGGTTCTTACAATGAGCAGTTCTTC
>TRBV5-1|.|.|TRBJ2-1
CASSLGVGVGDEQFF
TGCGCCAGCAGCTTGGGTGTCGGAGTCGGCGATGAGCAGTTCTTC
>TRBV5-5|.|.|TRBJ2-7
CASSLEGRVFDEQYF
TGTGCCAGCAGCTTGGAGGGTAGGGTATTCGACGAGCAGTACTTC
>TRBV5-1|.|many|TRBJ1-1
CASSMDTRNTEAFF
TGCGCCAGCAGCATGGACACGCGGAACACTGAAGCTTTCTTT
>TRBV2|TRBD1|few|TRBJ2-1
CASRPGQGANEQFF
TGTGCCAGCAGGCCGGGACAGGGGGCGAATGAGCAGTTCTTC
>TRBV6-1|.|.|TRBJ2-7
CASRRSGTHPSYEQYF
TGTGCCAGCAGGAGATCGGGGACTCACCCCTCCTACGAGCAGTACTTC
>TRBV6-2/TRBV6-3|.|many|TRBJ2-2
CASRNTGELFF
TGTGCCAGCAGAAACACCGGGGAGCTGTTTTTT
>TRBV11-2|.|.|TRBJ2-5
CASSPKSGAEETQYF
TGTGCCAGCAGCCCGAAGAGTGGCGCCGAAGAGACCCAGTACTTC
>TRBV18|TRBD1|few|TRBJ1-6
CASSPLADTGTGASPLHF
TGTGCCAGCTCACCATTGGCGGATACCGGGACAGGGGCTTCACCCCTCCACTTT
>TRBV6-2/TRBV6-3|.|many|TRBJ1-2
CASSPPRESGGYTF
TGTGCCAGCAGCCCTCCTCGGGAATCCGGTGGCTACACCTTC
>TRBV12-3/TRBV12-4|TRBD2|.|TRBJ2-7
CASSLSGSTYEQYF
TGTGCCAGCAGCCTAAGCGGGAGTACCTACGAGCAGTACTTC
>TRBV4-3|.|few|TRBJ2-2
CASSQDTQSVWRTGELFF
TGCGCCAGCAGCCAAGATACCCAGTCGGTTTGGCGAACCGGGGAGCTGTTTTTT
>TRBV6-5|.|many|TRBJ1-1
CASSYHAAGGMNTEAFF
TGTGCCAGCAGTTACCACGCGGCCGGGGGCATGAACACTGAAGCTTTCTTT
>TRBV2|.|few|TRBJ2-2
CASSRIPLAGELFF
TGTGCCAGCTCACGAATCCCCCTCGCCGGGGAGCTGTTTTTT
>TRBV9|.|few|TRBJ2-5
CASSVGDAQETQYF
TGTGCCAGCAGCGTAGGGGACGCCCAAGAGACCCAGTACTTC
>TRBV3-1|TRBD1|.|TRBJ2-7
CASSQDQTGKRYEQYF
TGTGCCAGCAGCCAAGATCAGACAGGGAAGAGGTACGAGCAGTACTTC
>TRBV2|TRBD2|many|TRBJ2-7
CASSERGNYLAGNYEQYF
TGTGCCAGCAGTGAAAGGGGGAACTACTTAGCGGGAAATTACGAGCAGTACTTC
>TRBV6-6|TRBD2|.|TRBJ2-5
CASRRTSGQETQYF
TGTGCCAGCAGAAGAACTAGCGGTCAAGAGACCCAGTACTTC
>TRBV29-1|.|few|TRBJ2-6
CSVRLASGANVLTF
TGCAGCGTTCGCCTGGCCTCTGGGGCCAACGTCCTGACTTTC
>TRBV29-1|.|few|TRBJ2-3
CSVEGWVRADTQYF
TGCAGCGTTGAGGGCTGGGTTCGGGCAGATACGCAGTATTTT
>TRBV6-2/TRBV6-3|.|.|TRBJ2-3
CARASGPQYF
TGTGCCAGAGCATCCGGACCGCAGTATTTT
>TRBV12-3/TRBV12-4|.|many|TRBJ1-1
CASNSENTEAFF
TGTGCCAGCAATTCAGAGAACACTGAAGCTTTCTTT
>TRBV7-2|TRBD2|few|TRBJ2-4
CASSSGMASGGSLAKNIQYF
TGTGCCAGCAGCTCAGGGATGGCTAGCGGGGGTTCACTAGCCAAAAACATTCAGTACTTC
>TRBV7-6|TRBD2|.|TRBJ2-1
CASSLSGGHYNEQFF
TGTGCCAGCAGCTTAAGCGGGGGGCATTACAATGAGCAGTTCTTC
>TRBV5-4|TRBD2|.|TRBJ2-7
CASSMSSGGGVYYEQYF
TGTGCCAGCAGCATGTCGTCGGGGGGAGGCGTCTACTACGAGCAGTACTTC
>TRBV29-1|TRBD1|.|TRBJ1-5
CSAVTGGSQPQHF
TGCAGCGCCGTGACAGGGGGATCCCAGCCCCAGCATTTT
>TRBV12-3/TRBV12-4|TRBD1|many|TRBJ1-1
CASSSTGSNTEAFF
TGTGCCAGCAGTTCGACAGGGAGTAACACTGAAGCTTTCTTT
>TRBV30|.|many|TRBJ1-5
CAWSGGNQPQHF
TGTGCCTGGAGCGGGGGGAATCAGCCCCAGCATTTT
>TRBV12-5|TRBD1|.|TRBJ2-7
CASGLATQRLGQADEQYF
TGTGCTAGTGGTTTGGCAACCCAGAGATTAGGACAGGCAGACGAGCAGTACTTC
>TRBV29-1|TRBD2|few|TRBJ2-3
CSVEDWTSGSSTDTQYF
TGCAGCGTTGAAGATTGGACTAGCGGATCTAGCACAGATACGCAGTATTTT
>TRBV20-1|.|many|TRBJ2-1
CSASGVRKEQFF
TGCAGTGCTAGCGGAGTCAGGAAAGAGCAGTTCTTC
>TRBV7-9|.|many|TRBJ2-1
CASSFNPRGTRFF
TGTGCCAGCAGTTTTAACCCCAGAGGGACACGGTTCTTC
>TRBV12-5|.|.|TRBJ2-3
CASGSGRITDTQYF
TGTGCTAGTGGTTCGGGACGGATCACAGATACGCAGTATTTT
>TRBV18|.|.|TRBJ1-4
CASSGGEKLFF
TGTGCCAGCTCGGGAGGGGAAAAACTGTTTTTT
>TRBV20-1|.|few|TRBJ1-4
CSVPGGGLRYEKLFF
TGCAGTGTTCCCGGGGGTGGGTTACGATATGAAAAACTGTTTTTT
>TRBV20-1|.|once|TRBJ2-2
CSATKLAGSWTGELFF
TGCAGTGCTACTAAACTCGCGGGGTCGTGGACCGGGGAGCTGTTTTTT
>TRBV6-5|.|.|TRBJ2-3
CASSPGSGTSTDTQYF
TGTGCCAGCAGCCCTGGAAGCGGCACAAGCACAGATACGCAGTATTTT
>TRBV10-2|.|many|TRBJ1-2
CASSDRPLGGYTF
TGCGCCAGCAGTGACCGTCCGTTAGGTGGCTACACCTTC
>TRBV7-9|.|many|TRBJ1-1
CASSLDGGWGTEAFF
TGTGCCAGCAGCTTAGATGGAGGTTGGGGGACTGAAGCTTTCTTT
>TRBV2|TRBD1|.|TRBJ2-4
CASSRDRTAKNIQYF
TGTGCCAGCAGTCGGGACAGGACAGCCAAAAACATTCAGTACTTC